This T cell receptor beta chain comes out of a study of OX40 agonist ivuxolimab in advanced cancers. Overall study context: Ivuxolimab, which is an agonistic anti-OX40 (CD134) antibody, was administered to the patients. General observations from the study: Circulating CD4+ and CD8+ T cells showed clonal expansion by week 6 at 0.1 to 3.0 mg/kg. What antigens the expanded peripheral T cells recognized was never established. CD4+ T cells averaged fewer expanded clones than CD8+ T cells.

The germline V and J ends were trimmed by 0 bases and 7 bases, with 15 bases remaining between them. The CDR3 is 15 amino acids. CDR1 is MNHEY, CDR2 SVGAGI, per germline. TCRdb keeps only in-frame clones here, not all; method: immunoSEQ multiplex PCR. This sample carries some 110,000 clones, 80% to 95% of them seen once, and the ten largest clones take roughly 0.8%. Remarks on this clone: Antigen specificity is unknown.

The V call is TRBV6-5, the J call TRBJ1-2, with D possibly TRBD1 on 5 matching bases. The receptor was derived from an adult with an advanced solid tumor such as melanoma, head and neck, liver or kidney cancer. The specimen comprised CD4+ or CD8+ T cells sorted from blood, sampled in a trial of the OX40 agonist ivuxolimab. The CDR3 DNA follows: TGTGCCAGCAGTTACTCGAGGGCAGGGCTCGGTGGCTACACCTTC. Its translation: CASSYSRAGLGGYTF.